This TCR beta chain was sequenced in a study of shared T cell receptors in the human thymus. The CDR3 length is 13 residues. V dropped 11 bases and J dropped 4 bases, with 15 bases sitting between them. Germline V gene data show CDR1 as MNHEY and CDR2 as SMNVEV (reference sequence). The repertoire was sequenced with immunoSEQ multiplex PCR; TCRdb's copy has only in-frame clones and lacks some. The table has some 400,000 clones, approximately 95% seen once. V is TRBV27 and J is TRBJ2-1; possible D gene TRBD1, 7 bases. The sample taken for sequencing was thymocytes. This clonotype was sampled from a human donor. CDR3 nucleotides: TGTGCCGCGGAGGGGGCTCGTTACAATGAGCAGTTCTTC. Its translation is CAAEGARYNEQFF.